This TCR beta chain derives from a study of identical twins. Many counts were recorded for this clonotype. The V gene lost 8 bases and the J gene lost 2 bases, with 10 bases spanning the gap. The length of the CDR3 is 13 residues. Unique molecular identifiers were present on the cDNA, and a universal primer site came from template switching. TCRdb reprocessed the 5' RACE reads via MiXCR and lists one record per CDR3 protein. The table has 240,000 or so distinct CDR3 sequences, about 10% seen once. The sequenced sample was memory T cells sorted from blood. The chain links TRBV12-3 or TRBV12-4 to TRBJ1-3; tentative D call: TRBD1 (6 bases). The origin of this receptor is a man aged 45-65 years in good health. The CDR3 region has the DNA TGTGCCAGCGGGGCAGGGGCTGGAAACACCATATATTTT. Its translation is CASGAGAGNTIYF.